Listed below are T cell receptor beta chains from one sample, sequenced in a study of cytomegalovirus exposure and HLA in healthy donors. Some clones are missing from TCRdb's copy, which holds only in-frame ones; the method was immunoSEQ multiplex PCR. Of roughly 100,000 clones listed, about 80% are singletons. Source material: PBMCs. The receptors stem from a man aged 40-55 years in good health and CMV-seronegative. CDR3s include the opening cysteine and the closing phenylalanine or tryptophan. Each record gives: D gene, V gene, CDR3 protein. D genes are given only for firm matches.

d_gene: TRBD2; v_gene: TRBV6-5; CDR3aa: CASSLSGGGTDTQYF
d_gene: TRBD1; v_gene: TRBV4-1; CDR3aa: CASSQGTGVSYEQYF
d_gene: TRBD2; v_gene: TRBV28; CDR3aa: CASSSPISAGSFYEQYF
d_gene: TRBD2; v_gene: TRBV9; CDR3aa: CASSGGTSGGSLQETQYF
d_gene: NA; v_gene: TRBV5-6; CDR3aa: CASTSTDTQYF
d_gene: NA; v_gene: TRBV10-1; CDR3aa: CASRDQRDRMGSYNSPLHF
d_gene: NA; v_gene: TRBV18; CDR3aa: CASSPRLESTDTQYF
d_gene: TRBD1; v_gene: TRBV6-5; CDR3aa: CASISDRGGQPQHF
d_gene: NA; v_gene: TRBV19; CDR3aa: CASIPRGGSGNTIYF
d_gene: NA; v_gene: TRBV5-4; CDR3aa: CASSLGAGPMANSPLHF
d_gene: TRBD1; v_gene: TRBV6-1; CDR3aa: CASSDRWGGQGILF
d_gene: NA; v_gene: TRBV30; CDR3aa: CAWSGTAQNQPQHF
d_gene: TRBD1; v_gene: TRBV11-2; CDR3aa: CASSRDRVDEKLFF
d_gene: TRBD1; v_gene: TRBV10-3; CDR3aa: CAIRQGAGEEKLFF
d_gene: TRBD2; v_gene: TRBV2; CDR3aa: CASRESGGAGGTQYF
d_gene: TRBD2; v_gene: TRBV7-9; CDR3aa: CASSPSGGPYNEQFF
d_gene: TRBD1; v_gene: TRBV5-1; CDR3aa: CASGSGTGIYGYTF
d_gene: TRBD2; v_gene: TRBV7-9; CDR3aa: CSSSLGIAGGTEQYF
d_gene: NA; v_gene: TRBV10-1; CDR3aa: CASRATGSPTDTQYF
d_gene: TRBD2; v_gene: TRBV27; CDR3aa: CASRLAGGPVTDTQYF
d_gene: TRBD2; v_gene: TRBV28; CDR3aa: CASSFPPGSSGGNTGELFF
d_gene: NA; v_gene: TRBV6-1; CDR3aa: CATIEYNEQFF
d_gene: TRBD1; v_gene: TRBV6-6; CDR3aa: CASSTRGDTQYF
d_gene: TRBD1; v_gene: TRBV2; CDR3aa: CASTLIGDSNTHGYTF
d_gene: NA; v_gene: TRBV9; CDR3aa: CASSVGGETLFF
d_gene: NA; v_gene: TRBV7-8; CDR3aa: CASSSNTEAFF
d_gene: TRBD1; v_gene: TRBV5-4; CDR3aa: CASASGTAYGYTF
d_gene: NA; v_gene: TRBV5-6; CDR3aa: CASAPSWGGRPYGYTF
d_gene: TRBD2; v_gene: TRBV11-2; CDR3aa: CASSLGTSGGVGETQYF
d_gene: NA; v_gene: TRBV15; CDR3aa: CATSRDRSREGYTF
d_gene: TRBD1; v_gene: TRBV6-6; CDR3aa: CASRSLQGNYGYTF
d_gene: NA; v_gene: TRBV7-9; CDR3aa: CSSSLFFHGYTF
d_gene: TRBD1; v_gene: TRBV7-3; CDR3aa: CASSLQGAAGANVLTF
d_gene: TRBD2; v_gene: TRBV2; CDR3aa: CASSKTSGFPDTQYF
d_gene: TRBD1; v_gene: TRBV19; CDR3aa: CASRRTGGPPDSPLHF
d_gene: TRBD2; v_gene: TRBV5-1; CDR3aa: CASSLGLAGNTGELFF
d_gene: TRBD1; v_gene: TRBV6-5; CDR3aa: CASSYSDREPQFF
d_gene: TRBD2; v_gene: TRBV5-6; CDR3aa: CASSFPGGGETQYF
d_gene: TRBD2; v_gene: TRBV5-1; CDR3aa: CASSLGGMVAGQDTQYF
d_gene: NA; v_gene: TRBV5-4; CDR3aa: CASSLGGGVGYKETQYF
d_gene: TRBD2; v_gene: TRBV5-1; CDR3aa: CASSPPSGVTDTQYF